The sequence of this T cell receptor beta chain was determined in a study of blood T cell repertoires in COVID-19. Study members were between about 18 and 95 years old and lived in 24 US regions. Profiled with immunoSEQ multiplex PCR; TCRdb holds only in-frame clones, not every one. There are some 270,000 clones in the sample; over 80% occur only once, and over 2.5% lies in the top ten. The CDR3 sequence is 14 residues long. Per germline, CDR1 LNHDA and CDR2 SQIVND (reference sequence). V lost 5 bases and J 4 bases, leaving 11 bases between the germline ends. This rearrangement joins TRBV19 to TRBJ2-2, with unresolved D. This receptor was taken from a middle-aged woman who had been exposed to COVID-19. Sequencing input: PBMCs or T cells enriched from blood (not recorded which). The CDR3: CASSPLFRTGELFF. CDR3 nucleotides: TGTGCCAGTAGTCCCCTTTTCCGCACCGGGGAGCTGTTTTTT.